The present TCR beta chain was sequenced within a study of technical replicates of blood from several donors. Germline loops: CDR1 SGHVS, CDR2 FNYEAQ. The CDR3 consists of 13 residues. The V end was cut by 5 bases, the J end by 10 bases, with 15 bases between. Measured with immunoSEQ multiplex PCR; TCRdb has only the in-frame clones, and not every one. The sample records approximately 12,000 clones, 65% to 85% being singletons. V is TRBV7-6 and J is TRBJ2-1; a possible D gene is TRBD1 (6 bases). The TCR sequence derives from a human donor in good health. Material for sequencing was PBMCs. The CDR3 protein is CASSQFSGDEQFF. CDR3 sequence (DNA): TGTGCCAGCAGCCAGTTCTCAGGGGACGAGCAGTTCTTC.